Listed here are 18 T cell receptor beta chains from one sample, sequenced in a study of blood T cells in healthy people across ages. A second PCR of about 6 to 12 cycles used a sample-barcoded 5' primer and a J-beta primer mix. A single record per CDR3 protein comes from TCRdb applying MiXCR to the 5' RACE reads. Here the sample spans about a million distinct CDR3 sequences, approximately 50% being singletons. The specimen sequenced was blood. The receptors were sampled from an older woman in good health.

This clonotype showed up just a few times. The genes are TRBV2 and TRBJ1-1, with unresolved D. Per germline, CDR1 SNHLY and CDR2 FYNNEI. This CDR3 spans 14 amino acids. V was shortened by 6 bases and J by 4 bases, with 15 bases between the two germline ends. CDR3 DNA sequence: TGTGCCAGCAGGTTACAGAGGGCTAGCACTGAAGCTTTCTTT. Translating it yields CASRLQRASTEAFF.

This clonotype showed up just a few times. V and J are TRBV4-3 and TRBJ2-3; 7 bases agree with TRBD1. This CDR3 is built from 15 residues. CDR1 and CDR2 from the germline V gene are LGHNA and YSLEER. The V and J ends lost 3 bases and 8 bases, in that order; junction bases with no gene match: 11. This CDR3 is CASSHSHRGMVTQYF. Here the CDR3 DNA reads TGCGCCAGCAGCCATAGTCACAGGGGTATGGTTACGCAGTATTTT.

This clonotype was observed a handful of times. J is TRBJ2-7 and V is TRBV3-1, with 9 bases fitting TRBD2. Germline loops: CDR1 LGHDT, CDR2 YNNKEL (reference sequence). The ends lost 2 bases at V and 3 bases at J; junction bases unmatched: 23. The CDR3 extends over 21 amino acids. The CDR3 spells CASSQPTRGKGDYSGSYEQYF. Written as DNA, the CDR3 is TGTGCCAGCAGCCAACCCACAAGGGGGAAGGGGGATTATAGCGGGAGCTACGAGCAGTACTTC.

The chain carries TRBV5-1 and TRBJ2-1, with 9 bases lining up with TRBD1. CDR1 is SGHRS and CDR2 is YFSETQ in the germline V gene. J was trimmed by 8 bases and V by 4 bases; bases with no gene match: 10. This CDR3 region has 15 residues. CDR3 sequence: CASSGVGQGHDEQFF. CDR3 nucleotides: TGCGCCAGCAGCGGGGTGGGACAGGGCCACGATGAGCAGTTCTTC.

This sequence joins TRBV4-3 and TRBJ1-4; D is perhaps TRBD1 (5 bases). This CDR3 is built from 16 residues. Germline values: CDR1 LGHNA, CDR2 YSLEER. V was shortened by 1 base and J by 7 bases, with 16 bases between the two germline ends. The chain's CDR3 is CASSQVGAGSGEKLFF. The CDR3 nucleotides are TGCGCCAGCAGCCAAGTCGGGGCAGGCTCTGGTGAAAAACTGTTTTTT.

This chain connects TRBV28 to TRBJ2-7; TRBD1 or TRBD2 may be the D gene (5 bases each). This CDR3 has 18 amino acids. Between the trimmed V and J ends, which lost 6 bases and 2 bases, there was a span of 26 bases. Looked up from germline, CDR1 is MDHEN and CDR2 is SYDVKM. The CDR3 DNA is TGTGCCAGCAGCGGGGAGTACGCCGGGGACCAGAGGCCCTACGAGCAGTACTTC. This codes for CASSGEYAGDQRPYEQYF.

This clonotype was seen a handful of times. The V call is TRBV20-1, the J call TRBJ2-7; TRBD2 agrees at 7 bases. This CDR3 is 15 amino acids long. The V gene's germline CDR1 is DFQATT and CDR2 SNEGSKA (reference sequence). V lost 0 bases and J lost 3; bases outside the gene matches: 8. As DNA, the CDR3 is TGCAGTGCTAGAGACCTATGGGGCGGGGGCTACGAGCAGTACTTC. It specifies CSARDLWGGGYEQYF.

This clonotype was detected many times. The chain recombines TRBV10-3 with TRBJ2-5, with D possibly TRBD2 on 5 matching bases. The CDR3 is 11 residues long. CDR1 is ENHRY, CDR2 SYGVKD, per germline. Trimming cost V 6 bases and J 5 bases, with 7 bases left between them. The CDR3 DNA follows: TGTGCCATCAGCCCGGGGGAGACCCAGTACTTC. Its translation: CAISPGETQYF.

V and J are TRBV29-1 and TRBJ2-3; the match to TRBD1 covers 9 bases. This CDR3 has 14 amino acids. V lost 5 bases to trimming and J lost 3 bases; unmatched junction nucleotides: 6. Germline V gene sequence: CDR1 SQVTM, CDR2 ANQGSEA. The CDR3 reads CSVKDRGRTDTQYF. CDR3 in DNA: TGCAGCGTTAAGGACAGGGGAAGGACAGATACGCAGTATTTT.

The V call is TRBV10-3, the J call TRBJ1-2; 7 bases map to TRBD1. The CDR3 has 15 amino acids. Germline CDR1 and CDR2: ENHRY and SYGVKD. The J segment lost 0 bases and the V segment lost 7 bases, leaving 8 bases of the junction unmatched. The CDR3 DNA follows: TGTGCCATCAACCGCGGGACAGCTTCTAACTATGGCTACACCTTC. Translated: CAINRGTASNYGYTF.

The V call is TRBV20-1, the J call TRBJ2-7, with TRBD1 identical over 9 bases. The germline gives CDR1 DFQATT, CDR2 SNEGSKA (reference sequence). J lost 2 bases, V lost 6 bases, and 8 bases had no gene match. The CDR3 consists of 14 residues. The CDR3 is CSAAAGQGPYEQYF. The DNA for the CDR3 is TGCAGTGCCGCCGCGGGACAGGGCCCCTACGAGCAGTACTTC.

The chain has TRBV4-2 and TRBJ2-3, with TRBD2 matching 8 bases. The V segment lost 1 base and the J segment 8 bases; nucleotides outside the gene matches: 5. The CDR3 sequence is 14 residues long. The germline V gene encodes CDR1 LGHNA and CDR2 YNFKEQ. This CDR3 is CASSQAGAGGTQYF. CDR3 sequence (DNA): TGTGCCAGCAGCCAAGCCGGGGCGGGAGGTACGCAGTATTTT.

There are a few counts of this clonotype. This chain joins TRBV6-6 and TRBJ2-3; perhaps TRBD2 as D (6 bases). V was cut by 6 bases and J by 3 bases, with 10 bases left in between. The CDR3 consists of 13 residues. CDR1 and CDR2 (germline): MNHNY, SVGAGI (reference sequence). Here the CDR3 DNA reads TGTGCCAGCAGGGCTAGCGAAACAGATACGCAGTATTTT. It encodes CASRASETDTQYF.

The J gene is TRBJ1-5, the V gene TRBV4-2; 7 nucleotides line up with TRBD1. The V gene end was trimmed by 1 base and the J gene end by 1 base; junction bases not matched to a gene: 7. Per germline, CDR1 LGHNA and CDR2 YNFKEQ. There are 17 residues in the CDR3. The chain's CDR3 is CASSQGVGGKSNQPQHF. The CDR3 DNA reads as TGTGCCAGCAGCCAAGGGGTAGGGGGCAAGAGCAATCAGCCCCAGCATTTT.

The chain carries TRBV20-1 and TRBJ2-5, with 10 bases fitting TRBD2. Germline CDR1 DFQATT, CDR2 SNEGSKA (reference sequence). The length of the CDR3 is 11 residues. With 7 bases clipped from V and 11 bases from J, the junction kept 7 bases outside the gene matches. DNA of the CDR3: TGCAGTGTTCTAGCGGGAGATGAGCAGTACTTC. This translates into CSVLAGDEQYF.

This clonotype has more than one count but fewer than ten. This chain uses TRBV12-3 or TRBV12-4 with TRBJ2-4; possibly TRBD1 for D (5 bases). Trimming removed 2 bases from V and 0 bases from J, with 17 bases in between. The CDR3 extends over 18 amino acids. The CDR3 sequence is CASSLNFGAGLAKNIQYF. The CDR3 nucleotides read TGTGCCAGCAGTTTAAATTTTGGAGCAGGGTTAGCCAAAAACATTCAGTACTTC.

This clonotype was counted a few times. The gene calls are TRBV4-2 and TRBJ2-7; D may be TRBD2 (5 bases). V was trimmed by 1 base and J by 5 bases, leaving 18 bases between them. Germline CDR1 LGHNA, CDR2 YNFKEQ. The CDR3 covers 16 residues. DNA of the CDR3: TGTGCCAGCAGCCAAGTCTCCCTAGAGGGTCGGGACGAGCAGTACTTC. Translated, it gives CASSQVSLEGRDEQYF.

The chain carries TRBV29-1 and TRBJ2-1, with D perhaps matching TRBD2 (6 bases). Germline CDR1 reads SQVTM; CDR2 reads ANQGSEA. The V end lost 5 bases, the J end lost 13 bases, and 21 bases lay between the germline ends. The CDR3 spans 13 residues. CDR3 coding DNA: TGCAGCGTTTACGGGAGAGGCGGAGAGACCCAGTTCTTC. It encodes CSVYGRGGETQFF.